The 6 T cell receptor beta chains given below trace back to one sample, sequenced in a study of OX40 agonist ivuxolimab in advanced cancers. Profiling relied on immunoSEQ multiplex PCR, and the TCRdb table lists in-frame clones only, not all of them. The data contain around 60,000 clones, approximately 84% of them singletons. Sequenced material: CD4+ or CD8+ T cells sorted from blood, taken in a trial of the OX40 agonist ivuxolimab. The source is an adult with an advanced solid tumor such as melanoma, head and neck, liver or kidney cancer.

On this clone itself: The sample contains more than one DNA sequence encoding this CDR3. The chain joins TRBV5-4 to TRBJ1-2, with TRBD1 matching 10 bases. V shed 5 bases, J shed 6 bases, and the junction held 10 bases outside the gene matches. This CDR3 has 15 amino acids. CDR1 and CDR2 from the germline V gene are SGHNT and YYREEE (reference sequence). The CDR3 reads CASRISGTGADGYTF. The CDR3 DNA sequence: TGTGCCAGCAGAATTAGCGGGACAGGGGCGGATGGCTACACCTTC.

This clone was seen once. The J gene is TRBJ2-5, the V gene TRBV28, with TRBD1 as a possible D gene (5 bases). Trimming cost V 8 bases and J 5 bases, with 15 bases left between them. CDR3 length: 13 amino acids. From germline, CDR1 is MDHEN and CDR2 SYDVKM. The CDR3 here is CASLTQGSETQYF. The CDR3 DNA reads as TGTGCCAGCCTCACCCAGGGATCGGAGACCCAGTACTTC. The full variable domain, its missing parts supplied by reference TRBV28 and TRBJ2-5, is DVKVTQSSRYLVKRTGEKVFLECVQDMDHENMFWYRQDPGLGLRLIYFSYDVKMKEKGDIPEGYSVSREKKERFSLILESASTNQTSMYLCASLTQGSETQYFGPGTRLLVL.

J is TRBJ1-1 and V is TRBV6-6; 7 bases line up with TRBD1. The CDR3 length is 15 residues. Unmatched junction bases numbered 7, after V lost 5 bases and J lost 1 base. The germline gives CDR1 MNHNY, CDR2 SVGAGI (reference sequence). Here the CDR3 reads CASSKTGFGNTEAFF. Written as DNA, the CDR3 is TGTGCCAGCAGTAAGACAGGGTTCGGGAACACTGAAGCTTTCTTT.

The gene calls are TRBV5-1 and TRBJ2-1; 9 bases map to TRBD1. J gave up 5 bases and V 7 bases, and 7 bases lay outside the gene matches. This CDR3 is 14 amino acids long. In germline, CDR1 is SGHRS, CDR2 YFSETQ. CDR3 in DNA: TGCGCCAGCGGGATTGGACAGGGGCACAATGAGCAGTTCTTC. It translates to CASGIGQGHNEQFF.

The V and J genes are TRBV27 and TRBJ2-7; 9 bases match TRBD1. The CDR3 is 17 residues long. The J segment lost 3 bases and the V segment lost 3 bases, leaving 12 bases of the junction unmatched. From germline, CDR1 is MNHEY and CDR2 SMNVEV (reference sequence). The CDR3 is CASSFDVPGQGNYEQYF. CDR3 in DNA: TGTGCCAGCAGTTTCGACGTCCCGGGACAGGGAAACTACGAGCAGTACTTC.

Concerning this clone: The junction and the germline gene differ at one end; a read error may be behind it. The V gene is TRBV29-1, the J gene TRBJ1-2; no firm D call. Germline V CDR1 and CDR2: SQVTM, ANQGSEA. This CDR3 has 13 amino acids. The CDR3 DNA is TGCAGCGTTAAAGTTTTGTTGAACTATGGCTACATCTTC. Translation gives CSVKVLLNYGYIF.